This T cell receptor beta chain came from a study of OX40 agonist ivuxolimab in advanced cancers. Turning to the study itself: Ivuxolimab, an antibody acting as an agonist of OX40 (CD134), was used to treat patients. Participants averaged approximately 60 years of age (range about 23 to 79) and were around 80% male. Patients with prior anti-PD-1, anti-PD-L1 or anti-CTLA-4 therapy were eligible; approximately 40% had some.

The protocol was immunoSEQ multiplex PCR, while the TCRdb copy is restricted to in-frame clones and leaves out a portion. The table records about 97,000 clones, 86% of them present only once. This clone was detected once. The sequenced sample was CD4+ or CD8+ T cells sorted from blood, obtained in a trial of the OX40 agonist ivuxolimab. This receptor was obtained from an adult with an advanced solid tumor such as melanoma, head and neck, liver or kidney cancer.

CDR3 coding DNA: TGCGCCAGCAGCTTGGATTCGTACAGGGGGCCGAATGGCTACACCTTC. Its protein is CASSLDSYRGPNGYTF. V usage is TRBV5-1 and J usage is TRBJ1-2; TRBD1 aligns across 9 bases. The CDR3 totals 16 residues. Per germline, CDR1 SGHRS and CDR2 YFSETQ. Unmatched junction bases numbered 9, after V lost 0 bases and J lost 6 bases.